This T cell receptor (beta chain) is drawn from a study of long-term antiretroviral therapy in people with HIV. Notes on the study in general: Among HIV repertoires, CDR3 length ranges were narrower than those of controls.

Regarding this clone: Its antigen is as yet unknown.

This CDR3 spans 16 amino acids. Trimming pared 4 bases from V and 4 bases from J, leaving 19 bases between. Germline-derived CDR1 and CDR2 are MNHEY and SMNVEV (reference sequence). The assay, immunoSEQ v3.0, was run at survey level. The assay was immunoSEQ multiplex PCR, and TCRdb's table has in-frame clones only and misses some. The sample lists 15,000 or so clones; approximately 81% were seen once. Every HIV-positive participant received treatment in the United States. The V gene is TRBV27, the J gene TRBJ1-1; D ambiguous. The TCR originated in a woman aged 40 to 50 with HIV. Source: unsorted PBMCs, taken 3.2 years after starting antiretroviral therapy. The CDR3 DNA follows: TGTGCCAGCAGTTCCCAATACCTCGTTATTGCCACTGAAGCTTTCTTT. Protein product: CASSSQYLVIATEAFF.